Presented here are 14 T cell receptor beta chains from one specimen sequenced in a study of naive and memory T cell subsets. TCR cDNA received a 3' ligated oligonucleotide that carried a UMI. Four PCR rounds used nested alpha and beta constant region primers plus the SP2 primer. TCRdb re-derived calls from the UMI-ligation and nested PCR reads in MiXCR, one entry per CDR3 protein. The sample holds about 25,000 distinct CDR3 sequences; around 4.9% are singletons and the top ten take 7% to 9%. The source material was blood. Receptor source: an adult in good health.

Ten or more counts support this clonotype. This sequence joins TRBV28 and TRBJ2-7; perhaps TRBD1 as D (5 bases). The V gene's germline CDR1 is MDHEN and CDR2 SYDVKM. With 5 bases removed from V and 2 bases from J, the gap between germline ends came to 13 bases. This CDR3 comprises 14 residues. The CDR3 protein is CASSPTGIPYEQYF. Written as DNA, the CDR3 is TGTGCCAGCAGTCCCACAGGAATCCCCTACGAGCAGTACTTC.

This clonotype was seen ten or more times. The rearrangement links TRBV29-1 to TRBJ2-1; TRBD1 matches 7 bases. Germline assignment: CDR1 SQVTM and CDR2 ANQGSEA. J lost 8 bases, V lost 5 bases, and 9 bases had no gene match. The CDR3 totals 13 residues. The CDR3 bases are TGCAGCGTTAGGCTACGAGACAGGGATGAGCAGTTCTTC. It is translated as CSVRLRDRDEQFF.

This clonotype was detected ten times or more. J is TRBJ2-1 and V is TRBV20-1; D call uncertain. This CDR3 has 11 amino acids. Germline V gene lookup returns CDR1 DFQATT and CDR2 SNEGSKA (reference sequence). The V end lost 0 bases, the J end lost 12 bases, and 9 bases lay between the germline ends. Written as DNA, the CDR3 is TGCAGTGCTAGAGATCGAGCGTGGCAGTTCTTC. This translates into CSARDRAWQFF.

The sample holds many counts of this clonotype. The rearrangement joins TRBV20-1 to TRBJ2-6; D call uncertain. V was clipped by 1 base and J by 0 bases, with 10 bases between them. Germline loops: CDR1 DFQATT, CDR2 SNEGSKA (reference sequence). This CDR3 spans 16 amino acids. CDR3 sequence: CSARGQHGSGANVLTF. DNA of the CDR3: TGCAGTGCTAGAGGACAACATGGCTCTGGGGCCAACGTCCTGACTTTC.

This chain links TRBV28 with TRBJ2-7; 11 nucleotides line up with TRBD2. With V trimmed by 6 bases and J by 1 base, 5 bases remained unmatched. The CDR3 covers 15 residues. Germline values: CDR1 MDHEN, CDR2 SYDVKM. CDR3 in amino acids: CASRGGTSGSYEQYF. CDR3 in DNA: TGTGCCAGCAGGGGCGGGACTAGCGGTTCCTACGAGCAGTACTTC. Variable domain in full (rest from reference TRBV28 and TRBJ2-7): DVKVTQSSRYLVKRTGEKVFLECVQDMDHENMFWYRQDPGLGLRLIYFSYDVKMKEKGDIPEGYSVSREKKERFSLILESASTNQTSMYLCASRGGTSGSYEQYFGPGTRLTVT.

This clonotype was detected ten times or more. The chain couples TRBV29-1 to TRBJ2-7; 7 bases agree with TRBD2. Germline V gene data show CDR1 as SQVTM and CDR2 as ANQGSEA. CDR3 length: 13 amino acids. Trimming at V came to 2 bases and at J to 6 bases, leaving 7 bases not matched to a gene. The chain's CDR3 is CSVESSPGGEQYF. Written as DNA, the CDR3 is TGCAGCGTTGAATCTTCTCCGGGGGGCGAGCAGTACTTC.

This clonotype occurred many times. This chain connects TRBV29-1 to TRBJ1-1; D gene uncertain. Trimming stripped 5 bases from V and 1 base from J, with 8 bases between. CDR1 and CDR2 (germline): SQVTM, ANQGSEA. The CDR3 runs 12 residues. Here the CDR3 reads CSVNTQNTEAFF. CDR3 bases: TGCAGCGTTAACACGCAGAACACTGAAGCTTTCTTT.

The sample holds many counts of this clonotype. The genes are TRBV29-1 and TRBJ1-1, with 7 positions matching TRBD1. The CDR3 totals 14 residues. After removal of 5 bases from V and 0 bases from J, the junction contained 6 bases not matched to a gene. Germline V gene data show CDR1 as SQVTM and CDR2 as ANQGSEA. CDR3 nucleotide sequence: TGCAGCGTTCCCTGGGGGACAGTGAACACTGAAGCTTTCTTT. It codes for CSVPWGTVNTEAFF. Full variable domain (remainder filled in from reference TRBV29-1 and TRBJ1-1): SAVISQKPSRDICQRGTSLTIQCQVDSQVTMMFWYRQQPGQSLTLIATANQGSEATYESGFVIDKFPISRPNLTFSTLTVSNMSPEDSSIYLCSVPWGTVNTEAFFGQGTRLTVV.

This clonotype was picked up many times. V gene TRBV28 combines with J gene TRBJ2-1; D gene ambiguous. Per the germline V gene, CDR1 is MDHEN and CDR2 is SYDVKM. The CDR3 sequence is 15 residues long. V lost 7 bases and J 6 bases, leaving 19 bases between the germline ends. CDR3 sequence (DNA): TGTGCCAGCACCCCGAGCCTCCCTGCCCGCAATGAGCAGTTCTTC. Amino acids: CASTPSLPARNEQFF. Full variable domain (outside the CDR3, taken from reference TRBV28 and TRBJ2-1): DVKVTQSSRYLVKRTGEKVFLECVQDMDHENMFWYRQDPGLGLRLIYFSYDVKMKEKGDIPEGYSVSREKKERFSLILESASTNQTSMYLCASTPSLPARNEQFFGPGTRLTVL.

This clonotype appeared many times. V is TRBV12-3 or TRBV12-4 and J is TRBJ2-2, with D maybe TRBD2 (5 bases). CDR3 length: 19 amino acids. The germline V and J ends were trimmed by 7 bases and 1 base, with 25 bases remaining between them. The CDR3 sequence: CASKFYSFTRALNTGELFF. CDR3 nucleotide sequence: TGTGCCAGCAAGTTCTACTCCTTTACTAGAGCACTGAACACCGGGGAGCTGTTTTTT.

This clonotype was recorded a few times. Here the CDR3 DNA reads TGTGCCAGTAGTATAGATCCTAGCGGGATTGGAGGAGATACGCAGTATTTT. This sequence encodes CASSIDPSGIGGDTQYF. The rearrangement joins TRBV19 to TRBJ2-3; 9 bases are shared with TRBD2. Germline assignment: CDR1 LNHDA and CDR2 SQIVND (reference sequence). This CDR3 is 17 amino acids long. The J segment lost 5 bases and the V segment lost 0 bases, leaving 9 bases of the junction unmatched. Full variable domain (rest looked up from reference TRBV19 and TRBJ2-3): DGGITQSPKYLFRKEGQNVTLSCEQNLNHDAMYWYRQDPGQGLRLIYYSQIVNDFQKGDIAEGYSVSREKKESFPLTVTSAQKNPTAFYLCASSIDPSGIGGDTQYFGPGTRLTVL.

This clonotype was seen ten or more times. This sequence joins TRBV29-1 and TRBJ1-1, with 8 bases fitting TRBD1. CDR3 length equals 16 residues. Looked up from germline, CDR1 is SQVTM and CDR2 is ANQGSEA. Trimming at V came to 6 bases and at J to 1 base, leaving 13 bases not matched to a gene. This chain's CDR3 is CSVRQGSNKRNTEAFF. CDR3 coding DNA: TGCAGCGTAAGACAGGGGAGTAATAAGAGGAACACTGAAGCTTTCTTT.

This clonotype was observed many times. The genes are TRBV4-1 and TRBJ2-1; TRBD2 matches 10 bases. V lost 4 bases to trimming and J lost 4 bases; unmatched junction nucleotides: 7. This CDR3 has 16 amino acids. Looked up from germline, CDR1 is MGHRA and CDR2 is YSYEKL. This CDR3 is CASSRAIAGGYNEQFF. The CDR3 nucleotides are TGCGCCAGCAGCCGCGCAATAGCGGGAGGTTACAATGAGCAGTTCTTC.

The chain recombines TRBV7-9 with TRBJ2-7; TRBD2 matches at 7 bases. CDR1 and CDR2 (germline): SEHNR, FQNEAQ (reference sequence). Trimming took 5 bases from V and 4 from J; bases not matched to a gene: 11. This CDR3 contains 15 residues. CDR3 in amino acids: CASSLYGAGEYEQYF. DNA for the CDR3: TGTGCCAGCAGCCTCTACGGGGCGGGAGAGTACGAGCAGTACTTC.